One sample yielded the 2 T cell receptor beta chains listed below, sequenced in a study of blood T cell repertoires in COVID-19. The method was immunoSEQ multiplex PCR; TCRdb's version includes in-frame clones alone and lacks a portion of them. The sample has around 250,000 clones, roughly nine tenths seen once. Sequencing was performed on PBMCs or T cells enriched from blood (not recorded which). These receptors were obtained from a human donor in a cohort exposed to, infected with or recovered from COVID-19 (not recorded which). The donor label of this sample is uncertain.

This clone was picked up one time. V and J are TRBV15 and TRBJ2-3; the match to TRBD2 covers 11 bases. Germline V CDR1 and CDR2: LNHNV, YYDKDF (reference sequence). Losses at the gene ends were 0 bases for V and 2 bases for J; bases not matched to a gene: 10. This CDR3 is 19 amino acids long. The CDR3 is CATSRDFPGSGGATDTQYF. In DNA form, the CDR3 reads TGTGCCACCAGCAGAGATTTCCCTGGTAGCGGGGGGGCCACAGATACGCAGTATTTT.

CDR3 residues: CASSLAVGGTGLETQYF. DNA for the CDR3: TGTGCCAGCAGCTTAGCGGTGGGGGGGACAGGGTTAGAGACCCAGTACTTC. This rearrangement joins TRBV11-2 to TRBJ2-5, with 9 bases that match TRBD1. Germline-derived CDR1 and CDR2 are SGHAT and FQNNGV. This CDR3 is 17 amino acids long. Losses at the gene ends were 1 base for V and 4 bases for J; bases not matched to a gene: 10.